The clone carrying this T cell receptor (beta chain) was observed a few times. Source study methods: Individual samples carried between 23,224 and 690,600 TCRs, with 95,638 as the median. One entry per CDR3 protein results from TCRdb running MiXCR on the RACE reads. The V and J calls were not made by the authors but by TCRdb's processing. The table shows about 300,000 distinct CDR3 sequences, with 4.5% to 7% occurring only once. Noted time point: pre-sensitization, week 0. Noted treatment: therapeutic diphenylcyclopropenone sensitization with weekly scalp DPC. The sample is drawn from a study of human T cells and chemical hapten exposure. Germline loops: CDR1 SGDLS, CDR2 YYNGEE. V shed 7 bases and J shed 6 bases, with 10 bases lying between them. This CDR3 spans 12 amino acids.

This TCR came from a woman younger than 35 with alopecia areata. Some clones in this sample may be carry-over from other donors' samples. The sample was whole blood, taken in connection with sensitization to the hapten diphenylcyclopropenone (DPC). V gene TRBV9 combines with J gene TRBJ2-2; D ambiguous. CDR3 sequence: CASGLRAGELFF. The DNA for the CDR3 is TGTGCCAGCGGATTACGGGCCGGGGAGCTGTTTTTT. Using reference TRBV9 and TRBJ2-2 for the parts outside the CDR3, the full variable domain is DSGVTQTPKHLITATGQRVTLRCSPRSGDLSVYWYQQSLDQGLQFLIQYYNGEERAKGNILERFSAQQFPDLHSELNLSSLELGDSALYFCASGLRAGELFFGEGSRLTVL.